The 32 T cell receptor beta chains presented below share a single source sample, sequenced in a study of cytomegalovirus exposure and HLA in healthy donors. This table comes from immunoSEQ multiplex PCR, and its TCRdb copy is limited to in-frame clones, with some not included. The sample has 65,000 to 70,000 clones, roughly nine tenths seen once. The sample comprised PBMCs. These receptors were obtained from a man aged 18 to 29 in good health and CMV-seronegative.

V is TRBV27 and J is TRBJ2-7, with 9 bases fitting TRBD1. The CDR3 extends over 16 amino acids. V trimming: 0 bases; J trimming: 2 bases; junction bases outside the gene matches: 5. Germline V gene lookup returns CDR1 MNHEY and CDR2 SMNVEV (reference sequence). The CDR3, as DNA: TGTGCCAGCAGTTTATCGGGACAGGGAATCACCTACGAGCAGTACTTC. Its translation is CASSLSGQGITYEQYF.

This rearrangement joins TRBV2 to TRBJ1-2, with 9 nucleotides matching TRBD1. The CDR3 sequence is 15 residues long. After removal of 4 bases from V and 4 bases from J, the junction contained 7 bases not matched to a gene. Germline values: CDR1 SNHLY, CDR2 FYNNEI. DNA of the CDR3: TGTGCCAGCAGTGCCCGACAGGGGGAAGTCTATGGCTACACCTTC. It codes for CASSARQGEVYGYTF.

The rearrangement uses TRBV6-1 and TRBJ2-7; D is possibly TRBD1 (6 bases). The CDR3 has 15 residues. Deletions cut 1 base from V and 0 bases from J, with 10 bases between. Germline V gene sequence: CDR1 MNHNS, CDR2 SASEGT. The CDR3 is CASSEEDSSSYEQYF. DNA for the CDR3: TGTGCCAGCAGTGAAGAGGACAGCTCCTCCTACGAGCAGTACTTC.

The CDR3 DNA reads as TGTGCCAGCAGCGAAGGGGCTTTCAGGGAGCTGTTTTTT. Translated: CASSEGAFRELFF. This sequence joins TRBV9 and TRBJ2-2; possibly TRBD1 for D (5 bases). Deletions cut 3 bases from V and 9 bases from J, with 12 bases between. The CDR3 sequence is 13 residues long. Germline CDR1 SGDLS, CDR2 YYNGEE.

The V gene is TRBV5-6, the J gene TRBJ2-7; TRBD1 matches at 8 bases. V lost 0 bases and J lost 0; bases outside the gene matches: 8. The CDR3 has 17 residues. Germline V gene sequence: CDR1 SGHDT, CDR2 YYEEEE. The CDR3, as DNA: TGTGCCAGCAGCTTGGGGCTACCGACAGGGGCCTCCTACGAGCAGTACTTC. Its translation is CASSLGLPTGASYEQYF. The variable domain in full, completed from reference TRBV5-6 and TRBJ2-7, reads DAGVTQSPTHLIKTRGQQVTLRCSPKSGHDTVSWYQQALGQGPQFIFQYYEEEERQRGNFPDRFSGHQFPNYSSELNVNALLLGDSALYLCASSLGLPTGASYEQYFGPGTRLTVT.

The rearrangement links TRBV2 to TRBJ1-4; D call uncertain. CDR1 and CDR2 from the germline V gene are SNHLY and FYNNEI. Trimming stripped 9 bases from V and 8 bases from J, with 10 bases between. The CDR3 is 11 residues long. This chain's CDR3 is CASGPREKLFF. For the CDR3, the DNA is TGTGCCAGTGGGCCTCGGGAAAAACTGTTTTTT.

The chain couples TRBV29-1 to TRBJ1-1; 7 bases align to TRBD1. The junction had 6 bases not matched to a gene; V was cut back by 5 bases and J by 3 bases. Looked up from germline, CDR1 is SQVTM and CDR2 is ANQGSEA. There are 13 residues in the CDR3. CDR3 in amino acids: CSVMRQGYTEAFF. DNA for the CDR3: TGCAGCGTTATGAGACAGGGCTACACTGAAGCTTTCTTT.

This chain joins TRBV5-1 and TRBJ1-1; 9 positions match TRBD1. Trimming took 3 bases from V and 4 from J; bases not matched to a gene: 4. This CDR3 spans 14 amino acids. Germline V CDR1 and CDR2: SGHRS, YFSETQ. CDR3 sequence (DNA): TGCGCCAGCAGCTACCAGACAGGGGGCACTGAAGCTTTCTTT. Translation: CASSYQTGGTEAFF.

The rearrangement joins TRBV27 to TRBJ2-1; TRBD2 matches at 9 bases. The CDR3 consists of 17 residues. The ends lost 3 bases at V and 2 bases at J; junction bases unmatched: 8. Germline CDR1 MNHEY, CDR2 SMNVEV (reference sequence). The CDR3 bases are TGTGCCAGCAGTTTCAGATTGGCTAGCGGGACCTACAATGAGCAGTTCTTC. This translates into CASSFRLASGTYNEQFF.

The gene calls are TRBV28 and TRBJ2-5; D is undetermined. The CDR3 runs 12 residues. V dropped 6 bases and J dropped 7 bases, with 12 bases sitting between them. CDR1 is MDHEN, CDR2 SYDVKM, per germline. This chain's CDR3 is CASSPSTGTQYF. CDR3 DNA sequence: TGTGCCAGCAGCCCATCTACCGGGACCCAGTACTTC.

V gene TRBV30 combines with J gene TRBJ2-1, with unresolved D. Trimming removed 1 base from V and 8 bases from J, with 18 bases in between. The germline CDR1 and CDR2 sequences are GTSNPN and SVGIG (reference sequence). CDR3 size: 15 residues. CDR3 in DNA: TGTGCCTGGAGTGCTCCCCCCGGGTCCTTGCATGAGCAGTTCTTC. Amino acids: CAWSAPPGSLHEQFF.

The chain links TRBV16 to TRBJ1-2; D may be TRBD1 (6 bases). Germline V gene sequence: CDR1 KGHSY, CDR2 FQNENV. The CDR3 length is 14 residues. Trimming removed 2 bases at V and 4 bases at J, with 11 bases between. The CDR3 DNA reads as TGTGCCAGCAGCCAACGGCAGGGGAGCTATGGCTACACCTTC. Its protein is CASSQRQGSYGYTF.

This clone was seen more than once but under ten times. The rearrangement links TRBV18 to TRBJ1-2; D remains unclear. Germline-derived CDR1 and CDR2 are KGHSH and LQKENI. CDR3 length: 15 residues. Trimming took 2 bases from V and 3 from J, leaving 13 bases between them. This chain's CDR3 is CASSPGAGGDYGYTF. The CDR3 DNA reads TGTGCCAGCTCACCAGGAGCCGGTGGAGACTATGGCTACACCTTC.

This clone was seen once. This chain links TRBV12-5 with TRBJ1-1, with 7 bases fitting TRBD1. CDR1 and CDR2 (germline): LGHNT, FRNRAP. Trimming cost V 7 bases and J 1 base; bases outside gene matches: 6. The CDR3 runs 14 residues. DNA of the CDR3: TGTGCTAGTGCCAACACAGGGGCGAACACTGAAGCTTTCTTT. Protein product: CASANTGANTEAFF.

The chain uses TRBV11-1 and TRBJ2-5, with D possibly matching TRBD2 (5 bases). In germline, CDR1 is SGHAT, CDR2 FQDESV (reference sequence). This CDR3 region has 16 residues. Between the trimmed V and J ends, which lost 2 bases and 2 bases, there was a span of 15 bases. CDR3: CASSLFGERTQETQYF. In DNA, the CDR3 is TGTGCCAGCAGCTTATTTGGGGAGCGAACTCAAGAGACCCAGTACTTC.

The genes are TRBV10-3 and TRBJ2-1; D not certain. V lost 0 bases to trimming and J lost 7 bases, with 7 bases between them. The V gene's germline CDR1 is ENHRY and CDR2 SYGVKD. This CDR3 has 13 amino acids. CDR3 sequence reads: CAISESAANEQFF. The CDR3, as DNA: TGTGCCATCAGTGAGTCGGCTGCTAATGAGCAGTTCTTC.

The chain is built from TRBV7-9 and TRBJ2-1, with 9 bases fitting TRBD1. The J segment lost 8 bases and the V segment lost 2 bases, leaving 7 bases of the junction unmatched. The CDR3 has 15 residues. Germline V gene sequence: CDR1 SEHNR, CDR2 FQNEAQ (reference sequence). The CDR3 nucleotides are TGTGCCAGCAGCTTACTCCGGGACAGGGTACATGAGCAGTTCTTC. Translating it yields CASSLLRDRVHEQFF.

J is TRBJ2-7 and V is TRBV18; tentative D call: TRBD2 (5 bases). Trimming pared 4 bases from V and 3 bases from J, leaving 19 bases between. The CDR3 contains 16 residues. In germline, CDR1 is KGHSH, CDR2 LQKENI. CDR3 sequence reads: CASSRRTATVNYEQYF. The DNA of the CDR3 is TGTGCCAGCTCACGGAGGACTGCCACAGTGAACTACGAGCAGTACTTC. Together with reference TRBV18 and TRBJ2-7, the CDR3 gives the full variable domain: NAGVMQNPRHLVRRRGQEARLRCSPMKGHSHVYWYRQLPEEGLKFMVYLQKENIIDESGMPKERFSAEFPKEGPSILRIQQVVRGDSAAYFCASSRRTATVNYEQYFGPGTRLTVT.

The chain couples TRBV29-1 to TRBJ2-2; no clear D. CDR1 and CDR2 (germline): SQVTM, ANQGSEA. Trimming stripped 4 bases from V and 1 base from J, with 4 bases between. CDR3 length: 12 amino acids. CDR3 region: CSVARNTGELFF. The CDR3 DNA is TGCAGCGTTGCCAGGAACACCGGGGAGCTGTTTTTT.

This chain joins TRBV7-2 and TRBJ1-3; D not resolved. Deletions cut 5 bases from V and 5 bases from J, with 10 bases between. Germline loops: CDR1 SGHTA, CDR2 FQGNSA. CDR3 length: 13 residues. In nucleotides, the CDR3 is TGTGCCAGCAGCCCGAGGTGGAGAAACACCATATATTTT. Translated: CASSPRWRNTIYF.

This CDR3 reads CSVDGGRRGEAFF. The CDR3 DNA reads TGCAGCGTTGATGGGGGTCGGAGGGGTGAAGCTTTCTTT. The V gene is TRBV29-1, the J gene TRBJ1-1; possibly TRBD1 for D (5 bases). Trimming took 3 bases from V and 7 from J, leaving 15 bases between them. The CDR3 is made up of 13 amino acids. Germline lookup yields CDR1 SQVTM and CDR2 ANQGSEA.

This clone came up once. This chain joins TRBV15 and TRBJ2-7, with D unclear. CDR1 and CDR2 (germline): LNHNV, YYDKDF (reference sequence). The CDR3 runs to 12 residues. Trimming took off 1 base at V and 3 bases at J, with 4 bases between the two ends. This CDR3 is CATSRAGYEQYF. For the CDR3, the DNA is TGTGCCACCAGCAGAGCGGGCTACGAGCAGTACTTC.

This chain uses TRBV5-4 with TRBJ2-7; D is possibly TRBD2 (5 bases). The CDR3 has 15 amino acids. V was trimmed by 4 bases and J by 3 bases, leaving 17 bases between them. Germline CDR1 reads SGHNT; CDR2 reads YYREEE (reference sequence). CDR3 in DNA: TGTGCCAGCAGCCGAGGGTATAAGGGTCGCTACGAGCAGTACTTC. Translated, it gives CASSRGYKGRYEQYF.

J is TRBJ2-7 and V is TRBV18; 7 positions match TRBD2. Germline CDR1 is KGHSH and CDR2 is LQKENI. This CDR3 has 14 amino acids. The trim removed 3 bases at V and 0 bases at J, leaving 2 bases unmatched. The CDR3 is CASSPASGSYEQYF. The CDR3 DNA is TGTGCCAGCTCACCGGCTAGCGGCTCCTACGAGCAGTACTTC.

The DNA for the CDR3 is TGTGCCAGCAGCACGACATTAGGACTAGCGGTCTACAATGAGCAGTTCTTC. Encoded protein: CASSTTLGLAVYNEQFF. The chain couples TRBV7-9 to TRBJ2-1; 10 positions match TRBD2. The germline CDR1 and CDR2 sequences are SEHNR and FQNEAQ (reference sequence). Trimming removed 5 bases from V and 3 bases from J; junction bases left unmatched: 10. This CDR3 contains 17 residues.

The chain uses TRBV2 and TRBJ1-5; 7 bases fit TRBD1. Per germline, CDR1 SNHLY and CDR2 FYNNEI. The CDR3 contains 13 residues. V shed 6 bases and J 4 bases; nucleotides not matched to a gene: 3. This chain's CDR3 is CASRQTGNQPQHF. The CDR3 DNA follows: TGTGCCAGCAGACAGACAGGGAATCAGCCCCAGCATTTT.

The chain joins TRBV6-6 to TRBJ2-7; the match to TRBD1 covers 7 bases. From germline, CDR1 is MNHNY and CDR2 SVGAGI (reference sequence). This CDR3 comprises 12 residues. Unmatched junction bases numbered 2, after V lost 4 bases and J lost 5 bases. The CDR3 DNA is TGTGCCAGCAGTTGGGACAGCCACGAGCAGTACTTC. This sequence encodes CASSWDSHEQYF.

The chain combines TRBV4-3 with TRBJ2-1; TRBD1 might be the D (7 bases). Germline lookup yields CDR1 LGHNA and CDR2 YSLEER. V gave up 0 bases and J gave up 3 bases, with 18 bases separating them. This CDR3 is built from 18 residues. CDR3 protein: CASSQDPWAGGGYNEQFF. In DNA, the CDR3 is TGCGCCAGCAGCCAAGATCCCTGGGCAGGGGGAGGCTACAATGAGCAGTTCTTC.

This clone occurred once. This chain joins TRBV6-1 and TRBJ2-6; D remains ambiguous. The CDR3 extends over 14 amino acids. Per the germline V gene, CDR1 is MNHNS and CDR2 is SASEGT. Trimming removed 4 bases from V and 0 bases from J, with 4 bases in between. Here the CDR3 DNA reads TGTGCCAGCAGTGGTATCTCTGGGGCCAACGTCCTGACTTTC. Encoded protein: CASSGISGANVLTF.

The chain is built from TRBV9 and TRBJ1-2; D gene ambiguous. The CDR3 is 16 amino acids. Trimming removed 3 bases at V and 0 bases at J, with 15 bases between. Looked up from germline, CDR1 is SGDLS and CDR2 is YYNGEE. DNA for the CDR3: TGTGCCAGCAGCGCCCCCTTCGACACCTCTAACTATGGCTACACCTTC. Protein product: CASSAPFDTSNYGYTF.

This chain connects TRBV27 to TRBJ2-2; TRBD1 might be the D (5 bases). The CDR3 runs to 13 residues. Germline V gives CDR1 MNHEY, CDR2 SMNVEV (reference sequence). Trimming took 5 bases from V and 1 from J, leaving 5 bases between them. CDR3 protein: CASSGQNTGELFF. CDR3 DNA: TGTGCCAGCAGTGGACAGAACACCGGGGAGCTGTTTTTT.

The CDR3: CASSFGGSTEQYF. Here the CDR3 DNA reads TGTGCCAGCAGTTTCGGCGGATCTACCGAGCAGTACTTC. This chain uses TRBV27 with TRBJ2-7; D gene unclear. Trimming took off 3 bases at V and 6 bases at J, with 12 bases between the two ends. The CDR3 has 13 residues. Germline-derived CDR1 and CDR2 are MNHEY and SMNVEV (reference sequence).